This T cell receptor beta chain was retrieved from a study of long-term antiretroviral therapy in people with HIV. Overall study context: The earliest samples came about a decade before the 2015 immediate-ART recommendation.

The CDR3 is 14 residues long. Trimming removed 0 bases at V and 1 base at J, with 7 bases between. The germline CDR1 and CDR2 sequences are SGDLS and YYNGEE. The run of the v3.0 immunoSEQ assay was at survey level. Clones were read by immunoSEQ multiplex PCR, and TCRdb kept only the in-frame ones, dropping some. Here the sample spans under 30,000 clones, over 90% being singletons. The source was unsorted PBMCs, collected 5.3 years after starting antiretroviral therapy. The TCR originated in a man between 50 and 59 years old with HIV. V is TRBV9 and J is TRBJ1-1, with unresolved D. For the CDR3, the DNA is TGTGCCAGCAGCGTAGGACTCGGGAACACTGAAGCTTTCTTT. This encodes CASSVGLGNTEAFF.